These T cell receptor beta chains were read from a single sample in a study of control samples from healthy donors and cancer patients. Profiled with immunoSEQ multiplex PCR; TCRdb holds only in-frame clones, not every one. The repertoire consists of fewer than 200,000 clones, with around nine tenths occurring once and the leading ten covering 1.1% to 1.5%. Sequencing used blood. The receptors derive from a man between 25 and 39 years old in good health. Both conserved end residues are part of each CDR3. D genes are given only for firm matches. A clone size is listed for some rows: how often the clone was seen (once, few, many), or a class if it is expanded.

v_call	clone_size	j_call	d_call	cdr3_aa	cdr3_nt
TRBV4-3	-	TRBJ1-1	-	CASSQGGRTEAFF	TGCGCCAGCAGCCAAGGGGGGCGGACTGAAGCTTTCTTT
TRBV28	-	TRBJ1-2	TRBD1	CASSRSDRVYGYTF	TGTGCCAGCAGCCGGTCGGACAGGGTCTATGGCTACACCTTC
TRBV19	-	TRBJ2-1	TRBD1	CAVRDSSYNEQFF	TGTGCCGTTCGGGACAGCTCCTACAATGAGCAGTTCTTC
TRBV27	many	TRBJ1-2	TRBD1	CASSLNRGYGYTF	TGTGCCAGCAGTTTAAACAGGGGCTATGGCTACACCTTC
TRBV11-3	-	TRBJ2-1	TRBD2	CASSLGSGRLDNEQFF	TGTGCCAGCAGCTTAGGTAGCGGGAGACTCGACAATGAGCAGTTCTTC
TRBV19	-	TRBJ2-3	TRBD2	CASSVGLAGVTDTQYF	TGTGCCAGTAGTGTTGGACTAGCGGGGGTCACAGATACGCAGTATTTT
TRBV18	-	TRBJ1-5	-	CASSLDGSNQPQHF	TGTGCCAGCAGCCTGGACGGTAGCAATCAGCCCCAGCATTTT
TRBV14	-	TRBJ2-3	-	CASSQRLSVYF	TGTGCCAGCAGCCAACGCTTGTCGGTCTATTTT
TRBV6-5	-	TRBJ1-1	-	CASSQLSYTEAFF	TGTGCCAGCAGTCAACTGTCGTACACTGAAGCTTTCTTT
TRBV14	few	TRBJ1-5	-	CASSQDGDQPQHF	TGTGCCAGCAGCCAAGACGGGGATCAGCCCCAGCATTTT
TRBV27	-	TRBJ1-2	-	CASSLAGGSGYTF	TGTGCCAGCAGTTTGGCGGGGGGGAGTGGCTACACCTTC
TRBV30	once	TRBJ2-1	-	CAWSVLPGLEQFF	TGTGCCTGGAGTGTACTTCCCGGGCTTGAGCAGTTCTTC
TRBV5-3	-	TRBJ2-7	-	CARSLHVREQYF	TGTGCCAGAAGCTTGCACGTCCGCGAGCAGTACTTC
TRBV29-1	-	TRBJ1-2	-	CSVSPRLRVNYGYTF	TGCAGCGTTTCTCCCAGACTCAGGGTAAACTATGGCTACACCTTC
TRBV4-1	-	TRBJ2-1	TRBD1	CASSPGQGSDEQFF	TGCGCCAGCAGCCCGGGACAGGGGTCTGATGAGCAGTTCTTC
TRBV7-7	-	TRBJ2-3	TRBD1	CASSLEGQGTQYF	TGTGCCAGCAGCTTAGAGGGACAGGGGACGCAGTATTTT
TRBV5-1	-	TRBJ2-7	TRBD2	CASSLVGSGRATHEQYF	TGCGCCAGCAGCTTGGTGGGGAGCGGGAGGGCCACCCACGAGCAGTACTTC
TRBV5-4	-	TRBJ2-1	TRBD2	CASSLKAGGGYNEQFF	TGTGCCAGCAGCTTAAAAGCGGGAGGGGGATACAATGAGCAGTTCTTC
TRBV7-8	-	TRBJ1-1	-	CASSLGSTEAFF	TGTGCCAGCAGCCTGGGATCCACTGAAGCTTTCTTT
TRBV5-1	-	TRBJ2-7	TRBD1	CASSSGTGGSEQYF	TGCGCCAGCAGCTCTGGGACAGGGGGCTCCGAGCAGTACTTC
TRBV11-2	-	TRBJ2-3	-	CASSLDRDDFHTQYF	TGTGCCAGCAGCCTCGACCGGGACGATTTTCATACGCAGTATTTT
TRBV2	once	TRBJ2-5	-	CASSEHGRGQETQYF	TGTGCCAGCTCCGAACACGGGCGGGGACAAGAGACCCAGTACTTC
TRBV19	-	TRBJ1-5	TRBD1	CASSISGQGGQPQHF	TGTGCCAGTAGTATTTCGGGACAGGGCGGGCAGCCCCAGCATTTT
TRBV24-1	-	TRBJ2-1	TRBD2	CATSLSSGSYNEQFF	TGTGCCACCAGTTTGTCTAGCGGGAGTTACAATGAGCAGTTCTTC
TRBV28	-	TRBJ2-7	TRBD2	CASSLGLADYEQYF	TGTGCCAGCAGTTTGGGACTAGCGGACTACGAGCAGTACTTC
TRBV5-8	-	TRBJ2-7	-	CASSLGSWAEQYF	TGTGCCAGCAGCTTGGGTTCGTGGGCCGAGCAGTACTTC
TRBV27	-	TRBJ1-4	-	CASSSDTSNEKLFF	TGTGCCAGCAGTTCAGACACTTCTAATGAAAAACTGTTTTTT
TRBV2	-	TRBJ1-1	TRBD1	CASRDITGTANTEAFF	TGTGCCAGCAGGGACATCACCGGGACAGCGAACACTGAAGCTTTCTTT
TRBV9	-	TRBJ2-5	TRBD2	CASSVGTSGGPIQETQYF	TGTGCCAGCAGCGTGGGGACTAGCGGGGGGCCAATCCAAGAGACCCAGTACTTC
TRBV2	-	TRBJ1-1	-	CASSNRGTEAFF	TGTGCCAGCAGTAACCGGGGAACTGAAGCTTTCTTT
TRBV30	-	TRBJ2-7	TRBD2	CAWSVLAGGLFAYEQYF	TGTGCCTGGAGTGTACTAGCGGGGGGGCTTTTCGCCTACGAGCAGTACTTC
TRBV5-4	-	TRBJ1-2	TRBD1	CASSNVQGKYGYTF	TGTGCCAGCAGTAACGTACAGGGGAAGTATGGCTACACCTTC
TRBV6-2/TRBV6-3	-	TRBJ1-1	-	CASSLHALREAFF	TGTGCCAGCAGCCTCCACGCCCTTCGTGAAGCTTTCTTT
TRBV9	-	TRBJ1-4	TRBD1	CASSVRDSEKLFF	TGTGCCAGCAGCGTCCGGGACAGTGAAAAACTGTTTTTT
TRBV9	-	TRBJ2-2	-	CASSAPMGGTNTGELFF	TGTGCCAGCAGCGCCCCCATGGGCGGGACGAACACCGGGGAGCTGTTTTTT
TRBV5-1	-	TRBJ2-7	-	CASRVGSSYEQYF	TGCGCCAGCAGAGTAGGGAGCTCCTACGAGCAGTACTTC
TRBV30	-	TRBJ1-3	-	CAWSLGAGNTIYF	TGTGCCTGGAGTTTGGGGGCCGGAAACACCATATATTTT
TRBV5-5	once	TRBJ2-7	TRBD1	CASSPGQGYYEQYF	TGTGCCAGCAGCCCCGGACAGGGGTACTACGAGCAGTACTTC
TRBV6-4	-	TRBJ1-6	TRBD1	CASSQGAGNSPLHF	TGTGCCAGCAGCCAGGGGGCTGGTAATTCACCCCTCCACTTT
TRBV19	-	TRBJ1-1	TRBD1	CASTPGGFTEAFF	TGTGCCAGTACCCCAGGGGGCTTCACTGAAGCTTTCTTT
TRBV5-5	-	TRBJ2-5	TRBD2	CASSLSRLAGGYQETQYF	TGTGCCAGCAGTCTGTCTCGGCTAGCGGGGGGGTACCAAGAGACCCAGTACTTC
TRBV24-1	-	TRBJ2-2	-	CATRKGGTGELFF	TGTGCCACCCGAAAGGGCGGCACCGGGGAGCTGTTTTTT
TRBV6-6	once	TRBJ2-3	TRBD2	CASSWSGGPTDTQYF	TGTGCCAGCAGCTGGAGCGGGGGACCCACAGATACGCAGTATTTT
TRBV2	once	TRBJ2-5	-	CASIGRGAGQETQYF	TGTGCCAGCATTGGCCGGGGGGCCGGGCAAGAGACCCAGTACTTC